This T cell receptor beta chain was documented in a study of cytomegalovirus exposure and HLA in healthy donors (dated by TCRdb to between 2016 and 2019). For context, the study as a whole: According to an earlier analysis of around 600 of the donors, about 170 million T cells yielded over 100 million unique TCR beta sequences and about 300 Gb of sequence data. To predict cytomegalovirus infection status, the study combined high-throughput TCR immunosequencing, statistical association of individual TCRs with disease status, and machine learning. Of the approximately 400 genotyped donors, roughly 80% were placed in the genetic ancestry cluster associated with self-reported Caucasian donors. An early release that covered roughly 600 HLA-typed donors contained approximately 300 gigabases of sequencing data and about 93 million unique TCR sequences. A later genetic analysis used genome-wide SNP genotypes for about 60% of the roughly 700 donors, treating that subset as a discovery cohort. HLA typing included class I and class II loci at four-digit resolution. To study patterns of TCR occurrence, a later analysis re-analyzed previously published TCR beta repertoires from around 700 donors and added high-resolution HLA genotyping. All discovery cohort repertoires had been generated using a single sequencing platform. Rather than using new phenotypic data, the later analysis identified candidate immune exposures from TCR beta sequences and from how often those sequences occurred across donors. The study profiled the T cell repertoires of fewer than 850 subjects by immunosequencing and related them to cytomegalovirus serostatus. Along with the roughly 670-subject first cohort, a separate validation cohort of 120 different subjects was used. On average, about 240,000 unique TCR beta nucleotide sequences were sequenced per donor among about 400 genotyped donors of the cohort, with 15% to 20% of those sequences being non-productive. The study aimed to test whether cataloging public T cell receptors could reveal signatures of past pathogen exposure. Typing coverage differed by locus: A, B, C, DRB1 and DQB1 were typed in roughly 629-640 donors, DQA1 in around 500, DPA1 in 606, and DPB1 in approximately 450. Donor age, sex, ethnicity and CMV serostatus were collected together with the repertoire data. A handful of DR-DQ haplotypes were handled as single units for association and clustering because linkage in the cohort was strong. To decide whether each TCR beta V gene segment behaved as functional or pseudogenic, an earlier analysis of approximately 620 of the donors relied on high-throughput TCR beta sequencing.

Study-level results and caveats: A cluster of highly shared sequence variants was judged likely to be a technical artifact of the sequencing pipeline. The only immune exposure information available for the cohort was CMV serostatus. In a later analysis, TCR association rates were found to vary across HLA loci, with the most associated TCRs seen for DRB1 alleles and the fewest for HLA-C alleles. When HLA alleles, especially DR and DQ, strongly co-occurred, attributing TCR associations to individual alleles was difficult. The study gave a list of about 160 TCR beta chains associated with cytomegalovirus. According to a later analysis, most CMV-associated TCR beta chains appeared to be HLA-restricted, and the HLA associations seemed to be driven largely by CMV exposure. The cohort was sequenced for TCR beta chains only, and without alpha or paired-chain data the features that could be detected were limited. The authors suggested that the approach could potentially be extended to other disease states and immunological phenotypes. Because HLA typing was unavailable for some donors at each locus, only the typed subset was used in association tests. Some IMGT-functional V segments, including TRBV6-2 and TRBV6-3, could not be distinguished by the 87-base-pair reads and were therefore excluded. Specific HLA alleles were associated with about 17,000 TCR beta sequences at a false discovery rate of 0.05 in a later analysis. In vitro tests confirmed that a few of the cytomegalovirus-associated TCR beta chains recognize cytomegalovirus antigens. Linkage disequilibrium might explain the correlated functional status among segregating V segments, but an unknown experimental factor could not be ruled out. In both the original and validation cohorts, the classifier was reported to diagnose cytomegalovirus status with high specificity and sensitivity. While some public TCRs were present in many individuals, most TCR sequences turned up only very rarely across donors. In a later genetic analysis, fewer N-insertions in productive TCRs were reported among donors in an Asian-associated ancestry cluster than the roughly 700-donor mean. Presence/absence analyses assumed roughly uniform sequencing depth across donors, an assumption that may not hold. An earlier analysis of some 590 of the donors showed that most TCR beta V segments appeared in productive rearrangements either about 90% or about 30% of the time, which broadly matched IMGT annotations. A further reported finding was that TCR beta sequences accurately predicted the HLA-A and HLA-B alleles for most subjects in the first cohort. In a later genetic analysis, a missense DCLRE1C variant was associated with V-gene and J-gene trimming of TCR beta chains, and the association was replicated in an independent cohort. Roughly 17 rarely observed V segments, including chromosome 9 orphons, were excluded from the earlier analysis of about 500 of the donors because counts were too low. A later analysis found that HLA-associated TCR beta chains were more clonally expanded and had lower generation probabilities than equally common non-associated chains. Several of the top co-occurrence clusters appeared to be linked to parvovirus B19, influenza, CMV and Epstein-Barr virus, according to a later analysis.

Including the terminal cysteine and phenylalanine, the CDR3 comprises 13 residues. The sequence is cut down to CDR3 DNA, 39 bases in frame from base 1. V is pared back by 5 bases and J by 7 bases, with 11 bases lying between the germline termini. The germline V gene encodes CDR1 MNHEY and CDR2 SVGAGI. The library relied on the immunoSEQ multiplex PCR assay. The multiplex PCR relied on a mix of 60 forward primers for TCR Vbeta segments and 13 reverse primers for TCR Jbeta segments. A multiplex PCR assay on genomic DNA amplified the CDR3 region of rearranged TCR beta genes. Amplified TCR beta libraries were sequenced as 87-base-pair reads on the Illumina HiSeq System. Regarding the original processing steps: In a later analysis, some 80 million unique TCR beta chains were counted across the approximately 640 repertoires, and approximately 9.9 million of these chains were shared by at least two donors. Raw reads were error-corrected and collapsed into unique sequences by a nearest-neighbor algorithm in which closely related sequences were merged to remove PCR and sequencing errors. To assign V, D and J gene segments, CDR3 sequences were aligned to IMGT reference sequences. For a sequence to be retained, a match of at least six nucleotides to both a V gene segment and a J gene segment was required. Rearrangements were classified as productive when the CDR3 lacked stop codons and remained in frame with V and J, and all other rearrangements were classified as non-productive. CDR3 was defined according to IMGT convention as the region running from the second conserved V-encoded cysteine to the conserved J-encoded phenylalanine. In an earlier analysis of roughly 610 of the donors, sequences lacking an unambiguous match to a single V gene segment were excluded. In an earlier analysis of several hundred of the donors, V segments were called functional above 56.7% productive rearrangements and were called segregating when the between-donor standard deviation exceeded 5%. To diagnose cytomegalovirus status from the catalog of TCR beta chain sequences, a statistical classification framework was built. In a later analysis, V and J genes were assigned by comparing TCR nucleotide sequences against IMGT/GENE-DB human TR gene sequences. In a later analysis, CDR3 sequences and most-parsimonious VDJ recombination scenarios were assigned using the TCRdist pipeline. In a later analysis, each TCR beta chain was defined by its CDR3 amino acid sequence together with its V-gene family, and reads without a unique V-gene family were excluded. A later analysis removed over 500 highly shared, low-generation-probability nucleotide sequences to deal with suspected cross-contamination and a sequencing artifact. In a later analysis, a clonal expansion index was calculated for each public chain from normalized within-repertoire ranks of inferred template counts. Generation probabilities in a later analysis came from a VDJ recombination model fitted to out-of-frame rearrangements, and those results were checked against IGoR. Hypergeometric tests were used in a later analysis to score TCR-TCR, TCR-HLA and TCR-CMV co-occurrence, with a repertoire-size bias correction applied to the TCR pairs. To estimate false discovery rates, a later analysis permuted the HLA or CMV assignments 20 times. In a later analysis, co-occurring TCRs were grouped with DBSCAN, and TCRdist sequence similarity was added when clustering was performed within HLA-allele-positive subsets. Repertoires with fewer than 30,000 or more than 120,000 public chains, plus five repertoires with anomalous nucleotide sharing, were excluded from co-occurrence clustering. What TCRdb holds here is the immuneACCESS table cut down to in-frame rearrangements. Part of the clones is not present; checked against another copy, under half of the missing clones reflect an unresolved V gene, and the others are unexplained. The DNA gave D and trimming, while V, J and clone size come from that table. The sample has approximately 180,000 clones on record, more than 9.5% of them singletons. The top ten clonotypes cover about 7.8% of the sample.

The cohort was made up of about 670 healthy bone marrow donors. At the time of sampling, every cohort member was nominally healthy, though immune exposures that went unrecorded were likely present. The donor tested CMV seropositive, placing the donor among the approximately 310 seropositive members of the cohort. A peripheral blood sample was collected from each donor, and TCR beta sequencing was performed on peripheral blood mononuclear cells. The Qiagen DNeasy Blood Extraction Kit was used to extract genomic DNA from the blood cell samples. There are a few counts of this clone. It has no known antigen specificity. There are no base qualities to consult, and no much larger clone falls within one base.

The sequence was collected from a man aged 50-59 years in good health and CMV-seropositive. Sequenced input: PBMCs. The rearranged segments are TRBV6-5 and TRBJ2-2, and possibly TRBD2, on 6 matching bases. The CDR3 region: CASSAGLFGELFF. The sequenced DNA: TGTGCCAGCAGTGCGGGACTCTTCGGGGAGCTGTTTTTT.